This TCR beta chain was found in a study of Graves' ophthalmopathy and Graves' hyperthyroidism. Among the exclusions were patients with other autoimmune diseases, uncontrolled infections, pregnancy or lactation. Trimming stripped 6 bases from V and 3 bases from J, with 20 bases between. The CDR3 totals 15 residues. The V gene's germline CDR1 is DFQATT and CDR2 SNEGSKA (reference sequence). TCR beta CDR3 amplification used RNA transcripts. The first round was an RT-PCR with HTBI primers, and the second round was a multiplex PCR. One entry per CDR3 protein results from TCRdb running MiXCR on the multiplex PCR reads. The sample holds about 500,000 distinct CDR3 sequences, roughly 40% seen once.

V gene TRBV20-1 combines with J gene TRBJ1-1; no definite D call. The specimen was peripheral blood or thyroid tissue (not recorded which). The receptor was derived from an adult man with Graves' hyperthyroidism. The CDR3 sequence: CSASVPLGRDTEAFF. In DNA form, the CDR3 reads TGCAGTGCCAGCGTTCCTTTGGGAAGAGACACTGAAGCTTTCTTT.